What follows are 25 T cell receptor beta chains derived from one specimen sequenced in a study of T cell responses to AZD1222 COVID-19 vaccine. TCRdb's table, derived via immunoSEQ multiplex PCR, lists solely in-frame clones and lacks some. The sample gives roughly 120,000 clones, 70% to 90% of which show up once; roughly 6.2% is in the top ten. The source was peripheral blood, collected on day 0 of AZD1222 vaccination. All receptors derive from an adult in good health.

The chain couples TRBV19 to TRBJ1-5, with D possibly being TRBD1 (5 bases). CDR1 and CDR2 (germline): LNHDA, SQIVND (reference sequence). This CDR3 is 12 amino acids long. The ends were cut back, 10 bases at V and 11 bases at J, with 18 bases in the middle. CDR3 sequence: CATTEGFGSQHF. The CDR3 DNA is TGTGCCACTACGGAGGGGTTCGGGTCCCAGCATTTT.

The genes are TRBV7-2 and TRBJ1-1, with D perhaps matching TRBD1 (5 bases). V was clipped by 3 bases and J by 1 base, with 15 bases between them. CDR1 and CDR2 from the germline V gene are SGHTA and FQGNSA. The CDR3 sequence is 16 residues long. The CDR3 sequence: CASSFNRGEGNTEAFF. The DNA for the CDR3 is TGTGCCAGCAGCTTTAATCGGGGGGAAGGGAACACTGAAGCTTTCTTT.

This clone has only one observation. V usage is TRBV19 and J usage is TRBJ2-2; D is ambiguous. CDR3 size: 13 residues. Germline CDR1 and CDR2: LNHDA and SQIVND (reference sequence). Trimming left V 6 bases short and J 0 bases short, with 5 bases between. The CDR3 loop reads CASRASNTGELFF. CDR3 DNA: TGTGCCAGTAGGGCGTCGAACACCGGGGAGCTGTTTTTT.

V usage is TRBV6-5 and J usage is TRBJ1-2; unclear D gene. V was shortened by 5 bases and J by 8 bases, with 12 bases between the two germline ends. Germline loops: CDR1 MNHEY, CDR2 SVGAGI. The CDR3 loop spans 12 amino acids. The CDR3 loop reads CASSQNNAGYTF. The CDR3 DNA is TGTGCCAGCAGTCAAAACAACGCCGGCTACACCTTC.

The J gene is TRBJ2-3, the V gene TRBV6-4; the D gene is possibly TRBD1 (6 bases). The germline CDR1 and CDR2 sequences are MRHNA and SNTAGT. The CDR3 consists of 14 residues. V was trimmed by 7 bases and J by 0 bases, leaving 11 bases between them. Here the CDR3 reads CASKTGSSTDTQYF. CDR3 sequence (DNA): TGTGCCAGCAAGACAGGTTCTAGCACAGATACGCAGTATTTT.

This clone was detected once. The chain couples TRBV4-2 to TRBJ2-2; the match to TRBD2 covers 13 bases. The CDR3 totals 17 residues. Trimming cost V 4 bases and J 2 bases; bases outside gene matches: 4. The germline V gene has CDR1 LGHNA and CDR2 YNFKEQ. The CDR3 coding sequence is TGTGCCAGCAGCCGGGGGACTAGCGGGGTTAACACCGGGGAGCTGTTTTTT. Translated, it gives CASSRGTSGVNTGELFF.

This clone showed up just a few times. CDR3 nucleotide sequence: TGCGCCAGCAGTTTCAGAATGACAGGGGGATACGAGCAGTACTTC. This codes for CASSFRMTGGYEQYF. This chain uses TRBV4-1 with TRBJ2-7; 9 bases agree with TRBD1. With V trimmed by 6 bases and J by 4 bases, 10 bases remained unmatched. The CDR3 length is 15 residues. Germline V lookup: CDR1 MGHRA, CDR2 YSYEKL.

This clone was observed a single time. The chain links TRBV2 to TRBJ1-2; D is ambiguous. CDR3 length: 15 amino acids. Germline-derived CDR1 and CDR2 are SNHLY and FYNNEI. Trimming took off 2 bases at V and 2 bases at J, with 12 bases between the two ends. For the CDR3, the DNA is TGTGCCAGCAGTGAATCGCCGGGTTGGAACTATGGCTACACCTTC. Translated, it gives CASSESPGWNYGYTF.

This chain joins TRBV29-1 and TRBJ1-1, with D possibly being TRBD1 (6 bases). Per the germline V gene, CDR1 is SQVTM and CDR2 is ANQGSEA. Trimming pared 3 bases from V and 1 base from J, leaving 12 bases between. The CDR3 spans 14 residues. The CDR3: CSVEEGGANTEAFF. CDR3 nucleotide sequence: TGCAGCGTTGAGGAGGGGGGGGCGAACACTGAAGCTTTCTTT.

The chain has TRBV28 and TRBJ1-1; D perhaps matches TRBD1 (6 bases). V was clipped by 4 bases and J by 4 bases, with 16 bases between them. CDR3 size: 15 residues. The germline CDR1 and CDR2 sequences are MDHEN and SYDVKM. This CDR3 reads CASSSKQGGGTEAFF. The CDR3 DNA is TGTGCCAGCAGTTCAAAACAGGGAGGGGGCACTGAAGCTTTCTTT.

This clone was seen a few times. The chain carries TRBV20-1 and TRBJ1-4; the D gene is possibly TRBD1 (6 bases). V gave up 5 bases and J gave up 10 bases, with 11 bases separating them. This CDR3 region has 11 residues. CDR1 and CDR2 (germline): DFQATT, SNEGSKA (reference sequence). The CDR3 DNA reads TGCAGTGCTCAAAGGGGGGGAAAACTGTTTTTT. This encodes CSAQRGGKLFF.

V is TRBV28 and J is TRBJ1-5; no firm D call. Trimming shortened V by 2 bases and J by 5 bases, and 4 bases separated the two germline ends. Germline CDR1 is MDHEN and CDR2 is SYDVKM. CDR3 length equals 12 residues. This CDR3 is CASSLEYQPQHF. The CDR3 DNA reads TGTGCCAGCAGTTTAGAGTATCAGCCCCAGCATTTT.

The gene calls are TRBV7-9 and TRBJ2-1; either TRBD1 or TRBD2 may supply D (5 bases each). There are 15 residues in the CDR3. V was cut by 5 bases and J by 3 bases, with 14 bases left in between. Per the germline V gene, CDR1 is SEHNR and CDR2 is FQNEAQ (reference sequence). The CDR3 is CASSPGPPDYNEQFF. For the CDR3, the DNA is TGTGCCAGCAGCCCGGGACCGCCGGACTACAATGAGCAGTTCTTC.

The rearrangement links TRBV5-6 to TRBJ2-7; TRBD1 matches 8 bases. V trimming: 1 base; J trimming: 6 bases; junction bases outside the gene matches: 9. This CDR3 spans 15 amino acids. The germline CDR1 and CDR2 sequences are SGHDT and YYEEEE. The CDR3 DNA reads TGTGCCAGCAGCTTGTGGGCAGGGGGCTTGGGCGAGCAGTACTTC. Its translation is CASSLWAGGLGEQYF.

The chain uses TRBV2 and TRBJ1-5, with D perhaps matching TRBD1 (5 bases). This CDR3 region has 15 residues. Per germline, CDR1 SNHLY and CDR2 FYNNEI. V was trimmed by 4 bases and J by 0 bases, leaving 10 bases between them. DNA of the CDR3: TGTGCCAGCAGTGGGGGGACGAATAGCAATCAGCCCCAGCATTTT. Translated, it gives CASSGGTNSNQPQHF.

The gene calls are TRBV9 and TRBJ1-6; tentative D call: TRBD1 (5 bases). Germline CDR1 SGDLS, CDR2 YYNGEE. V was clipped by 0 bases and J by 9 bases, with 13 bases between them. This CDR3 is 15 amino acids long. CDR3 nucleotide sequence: TGTGCCAGCAGCGTAGAGGGCAGGGCCGGTTCACCCCTCCACTTT. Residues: CASSVEGRAGSPLHF.

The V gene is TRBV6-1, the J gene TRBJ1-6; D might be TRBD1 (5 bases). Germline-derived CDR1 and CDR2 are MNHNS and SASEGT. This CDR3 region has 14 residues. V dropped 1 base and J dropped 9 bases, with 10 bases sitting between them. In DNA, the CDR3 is TGTGCCAGCAGTGAAGGAGGTGGGGGTTCACCCCTCCACTTT. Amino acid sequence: CASSEGGGGSPLHF.

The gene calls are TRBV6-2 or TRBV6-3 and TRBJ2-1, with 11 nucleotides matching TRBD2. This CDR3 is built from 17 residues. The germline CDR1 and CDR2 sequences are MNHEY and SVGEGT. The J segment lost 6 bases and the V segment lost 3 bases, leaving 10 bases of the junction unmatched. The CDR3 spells CASSYSSGGALLNEQFF. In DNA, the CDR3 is TGTGCCAGCAGTTATAGTAGCGGGGGGGCCTTACTCAATGAGCAGTTCTTC.

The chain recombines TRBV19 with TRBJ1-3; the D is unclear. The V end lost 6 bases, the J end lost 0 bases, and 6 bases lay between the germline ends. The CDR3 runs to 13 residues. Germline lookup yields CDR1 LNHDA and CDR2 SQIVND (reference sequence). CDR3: CASSLDSGNTIYF. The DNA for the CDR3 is TGTGCCAGTAGCCTGGACTCTGGAAACACCATATATTTT.

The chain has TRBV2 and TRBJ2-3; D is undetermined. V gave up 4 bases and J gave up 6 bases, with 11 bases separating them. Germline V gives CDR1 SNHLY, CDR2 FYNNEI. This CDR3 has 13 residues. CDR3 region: CASSARVTDTQYF. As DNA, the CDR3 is TGTGCCAGCAGTGCCCGGGTCACTGATACGCAGTATTTT.

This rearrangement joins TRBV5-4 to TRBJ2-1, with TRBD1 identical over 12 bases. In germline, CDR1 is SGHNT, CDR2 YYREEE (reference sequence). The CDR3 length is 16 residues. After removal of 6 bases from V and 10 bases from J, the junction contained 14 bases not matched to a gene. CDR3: CASTRKGQGAPWEQFF. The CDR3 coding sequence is TGTGCCAGCACCCGTAAGGGACAGGGGGCGCCTTGGGAGCAGTTCTTC.

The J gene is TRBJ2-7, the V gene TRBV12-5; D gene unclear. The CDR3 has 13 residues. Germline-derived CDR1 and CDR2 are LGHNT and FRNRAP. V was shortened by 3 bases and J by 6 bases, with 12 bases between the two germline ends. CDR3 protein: CASGFLSFGEQYF. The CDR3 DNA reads TGTGCTAGTGGTTTTTTGAGTTTCGGCGAGCAGTACTTC. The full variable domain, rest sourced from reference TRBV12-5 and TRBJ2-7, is DARVTQTPRHKVTEMGQEVTMRCQPILGHNTVFWYRQTMMQGLELLAYFRNRAPLDDSGMPKDRFSAEMPDATLATLKIQPSEPRDSAVYFCASGFLSFGEQYFGPGTRLTVT.

The CDR3 protein is CSVEFLRQGFYGYTF. CDR3 nucleotides: TGCAGCGTTGAATTCCTAAGACAGGGTTTCTATGGCTACACCTTC. The V and J genes are TRBV29-1 and TRBJ1-2; 7 bases line up with TRBD1. Germline trimming cut 2 bases from V and 4 bases from J; bases unmatched to any gene: 10. The CDR3 runs 15 residues. CDR1 and CDR2 from the germline V gene are SQVTM and ANQGSEA.

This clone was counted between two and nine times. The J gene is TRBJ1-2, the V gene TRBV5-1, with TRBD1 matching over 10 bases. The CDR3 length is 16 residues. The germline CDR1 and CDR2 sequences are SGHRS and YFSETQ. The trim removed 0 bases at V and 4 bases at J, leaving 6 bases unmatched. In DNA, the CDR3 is TGCGCCAGCAGCTTGGGAGGGACAGGGGATATCTATGGCTACACCTTC. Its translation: CASSLGGTGDIYGYTF.

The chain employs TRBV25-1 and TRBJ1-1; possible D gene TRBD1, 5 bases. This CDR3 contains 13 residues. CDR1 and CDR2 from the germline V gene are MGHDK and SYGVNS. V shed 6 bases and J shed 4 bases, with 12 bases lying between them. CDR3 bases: TGTGCCAGCAGCAGGGAGGCGGTCACTGAAGCTTTCTTT. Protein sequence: CASSREAVTEAFF.